The sequence of this T cell receptor beta chain was determined in a study of blood T cell repertoires in COVID-19. Study context: Samples came from the United States, Italy and Spain, spanning acute and convalescent COVID-19. PBMCs, B-cell-depleted T cells, or T cells were the source of the cDNA or gDNA that made up the material.

How the authors handled the data: How many nucleated cells were present was estimated from reference gene primer amplification. Generated by immunoSEQ multiplex PCR, the TCRdb table keeps only in-frame clones and is missing some. V, J and clone size were drawn from that table, and D and trimming were deduced from the DNA. The sample lists roughly 150,000 clones, about 83% seen once, with less than 5.5% in the top ten. V was shortened by 6 bases and J by 4 bases, with 16 bases between the two germline ends. The germline gives CDR1 ENHRY, CDR2 SYGVKD. The CDR3 is made up of 16 amino acids. The sequence derives from a human donor in a cohort sampled during active COVID-19. Input material: peripheral blood. J is TRBJ2-6 and V is TRBV10-3; D might be TRBD1 (6 bases). CDR3 amino acids: CAISQDGQGGANVLTF. In DNA form, the CDR3 reads TGTGCCATCAGCCAAGACGGCCAGGGGGGGGCCAACGTCCTGACTTTC.